These 10 T cell receptor beta chains originate from one sample sequenced in a study of CD8 T cells in ankylosing spondylitis. Study-wide points: For ankylosing spondylitis blood, a TCR beta motif of roughly 8 highly homologous variants appeared characteristic.

From the 5' RACE reads, TCRdb called clonotypes with MiXCR, one entry per CDR3 protein. The data hold roughly 300,000 distinct CDR3 sequences, with 7.5% to 9% observed a single time. For these TCRs, the target antigens are not known. The sequenced sample was blood, either unsorted or a sorted T cell fraction (not recorded which). The source of these receptors is a male donor with ankylosing spondylitis.

This clonotype was seen repeatedly, ten times or more. The rearrangement links TRBV6-1 to TRBJ1-2; a weak D match, TRBD1 (6 bases). Trimming removed 3 bases from V and 7 bases from J, with 12 bases in between. Germline lookup yields CDR1 MNHNS and CDR2 SASEGT. This CDR3 spans 13 amino acids. The CDR3: CASSDWGARGYTF. The CDR3 nucleotides are TGTGCCAGCAGTGACTGGGGGGCGCGTGGCTACACCTTC.

For the CDR3, the DNA is TGTGCCAGCAGTTACTGGGAGGGCACCGGGGAGCTGTTTTTT. It yields the protein CASSYWEGTGELFF. The rearrangement links TRBV7-8 to TRBJ2-2, with TRBD2 identical over 7 bases. Germline-derived CDR1 and CDR2 are SGHVS and FQNEAQ. The V and J ends lost 6 bases and 4 bases, in that order; junction bases with no gene match: 5. The CDR3 totals 14 residues.

This clonotype was counted at least ten times. The chain carries TRBV29-1 and TRBJ1-1; the match to TRBD1 covers 8 bases. Germline CDR1 SQVTM, CDR2 ANQGSEA. The CDR3 covers 11 residues. V dropped 7 bases and J dropped 11; count of bases not matched to a gene: 9. CDR3 loop: CSARTGKKAFF. The DNA of the CDR3 is TGCAGCGCCCGGACAGGGAAGAAGGCTTTCTTT. The variable domain in full, completed from reference TRBV29-1 and TRBJ1-1, reads SAVISQKPSRDICQRGTSLTIQCQVDSQVTMMFWYRQQPGQSLTLIATANQGSEATYESGFVIDKFPISRPNLTFSTLTVSNMSPEDSSIYLCSARTGKKAFFGQGTRLTVV.

This rearrangement joins TRBV28 to TRBJ2-5, with 9 bases aligning to TRBD1. V trimming: 5 bases; J trimming: 1 base; junction bases outside the gene matches: 5. The germline CDR1 and CDR2 sequences are MDHEN and SYDVKM. The CDR3 loop spans 15 amino acids. Here the CDR3 DNA reads TGTGCCAGCAGTCTGGACAGGGGCCTCCAAGAGACCCAGTACTTC. Translated, it gives CASSLDRGLQETQYF.

This clonotype occurred many times. This chain connects TRBV7-2 to TRBJ1-5, with TRBD1 matching over 9 bases. Germline CDR1 reads SGHTA; CDR2 reads FQGNSA. This CDR3 comprises 15 residues. V shed 4 bases, J shed 2 bases, and the junction held 3 bases outside the gene matches. As DNA, the CDR3 is TGTGCCAGCAGCTCACAGGGGGCTGGCAATCAGCCCCAGCATTTT. Amino acid sequence: CASSSQGAGNQPQHF.

The J gene is TRBJ2-3, the V gene TRBV7-2, with 8 positions matching TRBD1. The CDR3 runs 16 residues. Germline trimming cut 0 bases from V and 6 bases from J; bases unmatched to any gene: 8. From germline, CDR1 is SGHTA and CDR2 FQGNSA. The CDR3 here is CASSLAPGTGGDTQYF. The CDR3 coding sequence is TGTGCCAGCAGCTTAGCTCCGGGAACAGGGGGTGATACGCAGTATTTT.

This chain links TRBV27 with TRBJ1-5, with 8 bases that match TRBD1. The CDR3 sequence is 14 residues long. Trimming at V came to 6 bases and at J to 6 bases, leaving 7 bases not matched to a gene. Germline CDR1 MNHEY, CDR2 SMNVEV (reference sequence). The CDR3: CASSFQGAGQPQHF. CDR3 in DNA: TGTGCCAGCAGCTTCCAGGGGGCTGGTCAGCCCCAGCATTTT.

This chain joins TRBV4-1 and TRBJ2-5; D might be TRBD1 or TRBD2, each matching 5 bases. The ends were cut back, 1 base at V and 1 base at J, with 13 bases in the middle. This CDR3 spans 16 amino acids. The germline V gene encodes CDR1 MGHRA and CDR2 YSYEKL. CDR3 nucleotides: TGCGCCAGCAGCCAAGGGGGCCGTGGACTCCAAGAGACCCAGTACTTC. As protein: CASSQGGRGLQETQYF.

This chain uses TRBV5-1 with TRBJ2-5; D unclear. Between the trimmed V and J ends, which lost 4 bases and 5 bases, there was a span of 21 bases. The CDR3 extends over 16 amino acids. Per the germline V gene, CDR1 is SGHRS and CDR2 is YFSETQ. CDR3 DNA sequence: TGCGCCAGCAGCCCCCTTGGCGGAAGAGGTCGTGAGACCCAGTACTTC. Its translation: CASSPLGGRGRETQYF.

This clonotype was picked up a small number of times. The chain is built from TRBV5-1 and TRBJ2-5; D ambiguous. Trimming took off 1 base at V and 5 bases at J, with 9 bases between the two ends. There are 13 residues in the CDR3. Germline V gene sequence: CDR1 SGHRS, CDR2 YFSETQ. The CDR3 sequence: CASSLITAETQYF. CDR3 DNA sequence: TGCGCCAGCAGCTTGATTACCGCCGAGACCCAGTACTTC.